This T cell receptor beta chain was obtained from a study of shared clonotypes between healthy human individuals. Deep-level assay runs were performed. TCRdb's copy holds only in-frame clones and misses some; the assay was immunoSEQ multiplex PCR. The sample yields about 2.1 million clones, around 93% seen once. Study-wide findings and caveats: A handful of donors showed sharing of approximately 5% of naive CD4 clonotypes.

Of note for this clone: Its specificity is unknown.

Cells designated naive CD8 were CD45RO-negative and were positively selected for CCR7, with terminally differentiated effector memory CD45RA+ cells excluded. The V and J ends lost 1 base and 5 bases, in that order; junction bases with no gene match: 9. This CDR3 has 16 residues. Germline-derived CDR1 and CDR2 are LNHNV and YYDKDF (reference sequence). This TCR came from a young man in good health. Some clones in this sample may be carry-over from other donors' samples. What was sequenced was naive CD8+ T cells from PBMCs. The chain employs TRBV15 and TRBJ2-5, with 8 bases matching TRBD2. CDR3 in DNA: TGTGCCACCAGCAGAGCTCGGGAGGGCCTCGACGAGACCCAGTACTTC. This codes for CATSRAREGLDETQYF.